These 5 T cell receptor beta chains share one sample of origin, sequenced in a study of T-cell memory formation after mild COVID-19. TCRdb re-derived calls from the 5' RACE reads in MiXCR, one entry per CDR3 protein. The sample lists fewer than 300,000 distinct CDR3 sequences, roughly 18% occurring once. The sample taken for sequencing was PBMCs or a T cell subset sorted from them (not recorded which). These TCRs come from a man younger than 35 who had mild COVID-19 (a few samples of this study predate the infection). Cell type and time point are not known.

This chain joins TRBV5-1 and TRBJ2-3, with 7 bases fitting TRBD2. V was pared by 2 bases and J by 9 bases, with 15 bases of the junction left unmatched. The CDR3 is 16 amino acids. The germline gives CDR1 SGHRS, CDR2 YFSETQ. The CDR3 reads CASSLVGLTLGGTQYF. The CDR3 coding sequence is TGCGCCAGCAGCTTAGTCGGGTTAACCTTGGGGGGGACGCAGTATTTT.

This clonotype was counted ten times or more. The chain is built from TRBV28 and TRBJ2-3; TRBD2 matches at 14 bases. The CDR3 is 15 amino acids. The germline V gene has CDR1 MDHEN and CDR2 SYDVKM. J gave up 5 bases and V 6 bases, and 4 bases lay outside the gene matches. CDR3 bases: TGTGCCAGCAGCGGGACTAGCGGGGGACAAGATACGCAGTATTTT. It encodes CASSGTSGGQDTQYF.

The chain's CDR3 is CASSSRTGYGSPLHF. CDR3 in DNA: TGTGCCAGCAGCTCCCGGACAGGGTATGGGTCACCCCTCCACTTT. The chain employs TRBV11-2 and TRBJ1-6; TRBD1 matches 8 bases. CDR3 length: 15 amino acids. Germline values: CDR1 SGHAT, CDR2 FQNNGV. J was trimmed by 10 bases and V by 4 bases; bases with no gene match: 9.

The rearrangement joins TRBV11-2 to TRBJ2-7, with TRBD1 as a possible D gene (6 bases). The V gene lost 2 bases and the J gene lost 2 bases, with 10 bases spanning the gap. Germline V CDR1 and CDR2: SGHAT, FQNNGV. This CDR3 is built from 14 residues. CDR3 sequence reads: CASSLQGTPYEQYF. CDR3 DNA: TGTGCCAGCAGCTTACAGGGGACCCCCTACGAGCAGTACTTC.

This rearrangement joins TRBV9 to TRBJ2-5; D is ambiguous. Germline assignment: CDR1 SGDLS and CDR2 YYNGEE. This CDR3 region has 13 residues. The V gene lost 3 bases and the J gene lost 2 bases, with 8 bases spanning the gap. CDR3 sequence reads: CASSAYSQETQYF. The CDR3 nucleotides read TGTGCCAGCAGCGCGTACTCTCAAGAGACCCAGTACTTC.